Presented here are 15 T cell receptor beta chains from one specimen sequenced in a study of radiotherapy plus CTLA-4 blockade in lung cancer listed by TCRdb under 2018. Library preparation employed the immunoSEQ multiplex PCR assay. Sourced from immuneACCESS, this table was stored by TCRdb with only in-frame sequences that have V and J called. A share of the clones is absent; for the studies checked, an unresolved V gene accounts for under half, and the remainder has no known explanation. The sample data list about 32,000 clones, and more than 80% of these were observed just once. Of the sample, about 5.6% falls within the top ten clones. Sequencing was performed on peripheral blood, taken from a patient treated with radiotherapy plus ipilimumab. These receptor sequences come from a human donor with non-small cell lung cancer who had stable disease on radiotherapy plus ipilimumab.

The CDR3 loop is CASSSGWGVRAKTEAFF. Written as DNA, the CDR3 is TGTGCCAGCAGCTCCGGATGGGGGGTAAGGGCGAAGACTGAAGCTTTCTTT. The chain joins TRBV5-5 to TRBJ1-1; the D gene is possibly TRBD1 (5 bases). The CDR3 spans 17 residues. CDR1 is SGHKS and CDR2 is YYEKEE in the germline V gene (reference sequence). The V end lost 3 bases, the J end lost 5 bases, and 23 bases lay between the germline ends.

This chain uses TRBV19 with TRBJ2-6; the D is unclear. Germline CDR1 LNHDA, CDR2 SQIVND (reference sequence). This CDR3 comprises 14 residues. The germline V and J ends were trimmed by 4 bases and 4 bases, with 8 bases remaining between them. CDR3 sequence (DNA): TGTGCCAGTAGTAGAGCCCCCGGGGCCAACGTCCTGACTTTC. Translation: CASSRAPGANVLTF.

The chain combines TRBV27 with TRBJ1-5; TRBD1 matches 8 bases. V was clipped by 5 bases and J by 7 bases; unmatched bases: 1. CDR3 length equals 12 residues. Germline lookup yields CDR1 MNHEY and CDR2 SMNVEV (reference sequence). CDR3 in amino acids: CASSAGGQPQHF. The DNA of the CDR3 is TGTGCCAGCAGTGCAGGGGGCCAGCCCCAGCATTTT.

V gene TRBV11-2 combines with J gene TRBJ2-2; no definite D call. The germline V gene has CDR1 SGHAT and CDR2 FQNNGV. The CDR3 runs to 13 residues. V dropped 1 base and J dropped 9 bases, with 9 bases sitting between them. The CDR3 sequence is CASSLVSVRELFF. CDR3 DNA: TGTGCCAGCAGCTTAGTTTCGGTCCGGGAGCTGTTTTTT.

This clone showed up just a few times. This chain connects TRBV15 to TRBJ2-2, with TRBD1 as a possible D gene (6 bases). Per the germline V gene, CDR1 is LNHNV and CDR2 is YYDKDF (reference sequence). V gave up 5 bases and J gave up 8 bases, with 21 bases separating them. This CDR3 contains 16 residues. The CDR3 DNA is TGTGCCACCAGCCCCCGCTCCGCGGGCCAGGGGGGGGAGCTGTTTTTT. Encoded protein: CATSPRSAGQGGELFF.

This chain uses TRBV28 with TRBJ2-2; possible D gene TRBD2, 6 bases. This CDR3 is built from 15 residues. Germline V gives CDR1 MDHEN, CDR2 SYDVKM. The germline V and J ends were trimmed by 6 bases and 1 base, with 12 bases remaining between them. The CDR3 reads CASRDGGENTGELFF. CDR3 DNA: TGTGCCAGCAGAGACGGGGGAGAGAACACCGGGGAGCTGTTTTTT. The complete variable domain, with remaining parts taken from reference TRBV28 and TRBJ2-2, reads DVKVTQSSRYLVKRTGEKVFLECVQDMDHENMFWYRQDPGLGLRLIYFSYDVKMKEKGDIPEGYSVSREKKERFSLILESASTNQTSMYLCASRDGGENTGELFFGEGSRLTVL.

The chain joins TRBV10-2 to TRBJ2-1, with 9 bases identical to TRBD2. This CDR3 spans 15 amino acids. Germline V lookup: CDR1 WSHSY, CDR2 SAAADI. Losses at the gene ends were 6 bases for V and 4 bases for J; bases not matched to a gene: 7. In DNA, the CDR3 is TGCGCCAGCAGCTTAGCGGGAGAAGGATACAATGAGCAGTTCTTC. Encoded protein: CASSLAGEGYNEQFF.

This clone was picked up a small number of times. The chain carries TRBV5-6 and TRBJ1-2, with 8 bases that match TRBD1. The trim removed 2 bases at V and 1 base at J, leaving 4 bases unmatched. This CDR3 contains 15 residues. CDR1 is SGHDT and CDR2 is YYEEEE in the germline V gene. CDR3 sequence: CASSFGDRINYGYTF. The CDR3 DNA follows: TGTGCCAGCAGCTTCGGGGACAGGATTAACTATGGCTACACCTTC.

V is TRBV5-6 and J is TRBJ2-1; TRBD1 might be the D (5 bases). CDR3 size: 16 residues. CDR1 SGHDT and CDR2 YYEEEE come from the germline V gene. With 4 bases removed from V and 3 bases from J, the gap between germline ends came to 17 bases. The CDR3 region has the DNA TGTGCCAGCAGCACACTTCGACAGAAGATCTACAATGAGCAGTTCTTC. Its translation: CASSTLRQKIYNEQFF.

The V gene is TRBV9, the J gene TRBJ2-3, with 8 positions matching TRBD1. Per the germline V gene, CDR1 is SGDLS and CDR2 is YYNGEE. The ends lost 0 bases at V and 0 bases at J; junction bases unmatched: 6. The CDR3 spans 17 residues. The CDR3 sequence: CASSVGTGLISTDTQYF. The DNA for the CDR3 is TGTGCCAGCAGCGTAGGGACAGGGCTAATTAGCACAGATACGCAGTATTTT.

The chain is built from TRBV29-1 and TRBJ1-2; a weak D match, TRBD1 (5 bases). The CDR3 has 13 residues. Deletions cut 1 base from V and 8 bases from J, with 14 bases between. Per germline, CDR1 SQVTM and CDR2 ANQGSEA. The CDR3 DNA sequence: TGCAGCGTTGAAGTGAGGGAGGGGTACGGCTACACCTTC. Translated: CSVEVREGYGYTF. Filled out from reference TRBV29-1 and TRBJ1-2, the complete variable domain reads SAVISQKPSRDICQRGTSLTIQCQVDSQVTMMFWYRQQPGQSLTLIATANQGSEATYESGFVIDKFPISRPNLTFSTLTVSNMSPEDSSIYLCSVEVREGYGYTFGSGTRLTVV.

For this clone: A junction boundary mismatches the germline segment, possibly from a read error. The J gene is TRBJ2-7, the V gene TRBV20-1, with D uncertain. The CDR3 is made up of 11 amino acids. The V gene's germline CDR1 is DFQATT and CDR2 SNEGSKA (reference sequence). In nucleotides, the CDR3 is TGCAGTGCTAGAGATCCTCCGGTTTTGGACTTC. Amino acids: CSARDPPVLDF.

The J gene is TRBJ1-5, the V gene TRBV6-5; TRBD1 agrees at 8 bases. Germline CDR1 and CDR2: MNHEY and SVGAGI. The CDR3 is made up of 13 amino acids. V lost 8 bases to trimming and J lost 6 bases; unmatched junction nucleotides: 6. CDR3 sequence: CASGQGAGQPQHF. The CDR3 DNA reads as TGTGCCAGCGGGCAGGGGGCTGGTCAGCCCCAGCATTTT.

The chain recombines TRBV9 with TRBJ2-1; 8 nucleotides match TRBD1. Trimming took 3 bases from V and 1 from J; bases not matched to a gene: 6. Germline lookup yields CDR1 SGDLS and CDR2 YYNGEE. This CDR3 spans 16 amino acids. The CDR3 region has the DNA TGTGCCAGCAGCGCTCAGGGGGCGAGGTCCTACAATGAGCAGTTCTTC. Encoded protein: CASSAQGARSYNEQFF.

For the CDR3, the DNA is TGTGCCAGCAGCTACGGGACAGCCCAAGAGACCCAGTACTTC. This gives the protein CASSYGTAQETQYF. The chain combines TRBV5-6 with TRBJ2-5, with 7 bases identical to TRBD1. The CDR3 is 14 amino acids. The junction had 3 bases not matched to a gene; V was cut back by 3 bases and J by 1 base. The germline gives CDR1 SGHDT, CDR2 YYEEEE.